The 24 T cell receptor beta chains below come from one sample, sequenced in a study of cytomegalovirus exposure and HLA in healthy donors. It was with 60 Vbeta and 13 Jbeta primers that the PCR ran. Profiled with immunoSEQ multiplex PCR; TCRdb holds only in-frame clones, not every one. The data show fewer than 120,000 clones, with approximately 83% seen just once and about 1.8% held by the top ten. The sample consisted of PBMCs. The receptors here all came from a man aged 40-49 years in good health and CMV-seronegative.

The DNA for the CDR3 is TGTGCCAGCGGGACAGGGCTGACTGGGGCCAACGTCCTGACTTTC. The encoded protein is CASGTGLTGANVLTF. The chain uses TRBV6-1 and TRBJ2-6, with 9 bases that match TRBD1. The CDR3 is 15 residues long. Germline values: CDR1 MNHNS, CDR2 SASEGT. Trimming at V came to 8 bases and at J to 2 bases, leaving 4 bases not matched to a gene.

The chain combines TRBV2 with TRBJ2-3, with 15 bases that match TRBD2. Germline V lookup: CDR1 SNHLY, CDR2 FYNNEI. The CDR3 runs 16 residues. V lost 5 bases to trimming and J lost 4 bases; unmatched junction nucleotides: 4. CDR3 in DNA: TGTGCCAGCAGTCCCGGACTAGCGGGGGGGGCAGATACGCAGTATTTT. Its translation: CASSPGLAGGADTQYF. Using reference TRBV2 and TRBJ2-3 for the parts outside the CDR3, the full variable domain is EPEVTQTPSHQVTQMGQEVILRCVPISNHLYFYWYRQILGQKVEFLVSFYNNEISEKSEIFDDQFSVERPDGSNFTLKIRSTKLEDSAMYFCASSPGLAGGADTQYFGPGTRLTVL.

This clone came up once. CDR3 loop: CASSRSGPGTDTQYF. In nucleotides, the CDR3 is TGTGCCAGCAGCCGGAGCGGGCCTGGCACAGATACGCAGTATTTT. The J gene is TRBJ2-3, the V gene TRBV5-4, with D maybe TRBD2 (6 bases). Deletions cut 4 bases from V and 1 base from J, with 13 bases between. The CDR3 loop spans 15 amino acids. The germline CDR1 and CDR2 sequences are SGHNT and YYREEE (reference sequence).

CDR3 sequence reads: CASSERQGAGTEAFF. DNA for the CDR3: TGTGCCAGCAGCGAAAGACAGGGGGCCGGCACTGAAGCTTTCTTT. This chain connects TRBV9 to TRBJ1-1; 10 bases are shared with TRBD1. The CDR3 is made up of 15 amino acids. The V gene's germline CDR1 is SGDLS and CDR2 YYNGEE. V lost 3 bases to trimming and J lost 4 bases; unmatched junction nucleotides: 6.

The genes are TRBV27 and TRBJ1-6, with unresolved D. V was shortened by 3 bases and J by 1 base, with 7 bases between the two germline ends. The germline CDR1 and CDR2 sequences are MNHEY and SMNVEV (reference sequence). The CDR3 is 15 amino acids. CDR3 nucleotide sequence: TGTGCCAGCAGTTTGGAGGCTTCCTATAATTCACCCCTCCACTTT. Encoded protein: CASSLEASYNSPLHF.

The rearrangement links TRBV30 to TRBJ1-2, with TRBD1 matching over 7 bases. The germline gives CDR1 GTSNPN, CDR2 SVGIG (reference sequence). This CDR3 has 14 amino acids. With 0 bases clipped from V and 8 bases from J, the junction kept 9 bases outside the gene matches. CDR3: CAWSVQTGRAGYTF. CDR3 DNA: TGTGCCTGGAGTGTACAGACAGGGCGGGCGGGCTACACCTTC.

The V call is TRBV18, the J call TRBJ1-6, with 9 nucleotides matching TRBD1. Germline assignment: CDR1 KGHSH and CDR2 LQKENI. The CDR3 covers 15 residues. V shed 3 bases and J 7 bases; nucleotides not matched to a gene: 4. The CDR3, as DNA: TGTGCCAGCTCACCCAGGGACAGGGAGAATTCACCCCTCCACTTT. Protein: CASSPRDRENSPLHF.

The gene calls are TRBV6-5 and TRBJ1-1; 7 nucleotides align to TRBD1. V lost 7 bases and J lost 8; bases outside the gene matches: 4. This CDR3 has 11 residues. Looked up from germline, CDR1 is MNHEY and CDR2 is SVGAGI. The CDR3 is CASIGQVEAFF. In DNA form, the CDR3 reads TGTGCCAGCATTGGACAGGTCGAAGCTTTCTTT.

This chain links TRBV10-3 with TRBJ1-1; D is perhaps TRBD1 (6 bases). Germline V lookup: CDR1 ENHRY, CDR2 SYGVKD. This CDR3 is 13 amino acids long. The V and J ends lost 5 bases and 3 bases respectively, with 10 bases between them. The CDR3 DNA sequence: TGTGCCATCAGTTCGGCAGGGGACACTGAAGCTTTCTTT. It codes for CAISSAGDTEAFF.

The DNA for the CDR3 is TGTGCCACCCTACAGGGAACCTCCTATGGCTACACCTTC. As protein: CATLQGTSYGYTF. The V and J genes are TRBV10-3 and TRBJ1-2; a possible D gene is TRBD1 (6 bases). Per germline, CDR1 ENHRY and CDR2 SYGVKD. This CDR3 spans 13 amino acids. Trimming left V 10 bases short and J 4 bases short, with 16 bases between.

The genes are TRBV5-3 and TRBJ2-7; tentative D call: TRBD2 (5 bases). TRBV5-3 is an open reading frame, and its role is uncertain. This CDR3 is built from 14 residues. V gave up 3 bases and J gave up 0 bases, with 10 bases separating them. CDR3 coding DNA: TGTGCCAGAAGCTGTCCGGGGATCTCCTACGAGCAGTACTTC. Amino acids: CARSCPGISYEQYF.

This clone was seen a handful of times. The chain joins TRBV6-1 to TRBJ2-6; 9 positions match TRBD1. Germline values: CDR1 MNHNS, CDR2 SASEGT. The CDR3 sequence is 16 residues long. V trimming: 4 bases; J trimming: 2 bases; junction bases outside the gene matches: 3. The CDR3 coding sequence is TGTGCCAGCAGTGCCACAGGGGGCGCTGGGGCCAACGTCCTGACTTTC. It encodes CASSATGGAGANVLTF.

This clone was observed once. V gene TRBV4-2 combines with J gene TRBJ2-5, with 8 nucleotides matching TRBD1. V shed 6 bases, J shed 4 bases, and the junction held 10 bases outside the gene matches. Germline assignment: CDR1 LGHNA and CDR2 YNFKEQ. The CDR3 covers 15 residues. CDR3 sequence reads: CASRPGQGSGETQYF. CDR3 DNA sequence: TGTGCCAGCAGACCAGGACAGGGTAGTGGAGAGACCCAGTACTTC.

CDR3 in amino acids: CASSFVQIYAPQFF. As DNA, the CDR3 is TGTGCCAGCAGCTTTGTTCAGATTTATGCCCCCCAGTTCTTC. The chain carries TRBV7-2 and TRBJ2-1; D gene unclear. Germline V gene data show CDR1 as SGHTA and CDR2 as FQGNSA. The ends were cut back, 3 bases at V and 13 bases at J, with 19 bases in the middle. The CDR3 sequence is 14 residues long. Based on the CDR3 plus reference TRBV7-2 and TRBJ2-1, the full variable domain is GAGVSQSPSNKVTEKGKDVELRCDPISGHTALYWYRQSLGQGLEFLIYFQGNSAPDKSGLPSDRFSAERTGGSVSTLTIQRTQQEDSAVYLCASSFVQIYAPQFFGPGTRLTVL.

The V and J genes are TRBV28 and TRBJ1-6; 7 nucleotides match TRBD1. The V gene end was trimmed by 8 bases and the J gene end by 4 bases; junction bases not matched to a gene: 5. Looked up from germline, CDR1 is MDHEN and CDR2 is SYDVKM. CDR3 size: 14 residues. In nucleotides, the CDR3 is TGTGCCAGCCGGGACAGTATATATAATTCACCCCTCCACTTT. Protein product: CASRDSIYNSPLHF.

The rearrangement joins TRBV6-5 to TRBJ2-5; D unresolved. The CDR3 has 14 residues. V was cut by 4 bases and J by 7 bases, with 16 bases left in between. From germline, CDR1 is MNHEY and CDR2 SVGAGI. The DNA of the CDR3 is TGTGCCAGCAGTTTCGGGTCAGTCGAAGCGACCCAGTACTTC. As protein: CASSFGSVEATQYF.

The chain uses TRBV9 and TRBJ2-1; D possibly corresponds to TRBD2 (6 bases). V lost 0 bases to trimming and J lost 4 bases, with 11 bases between them. The germline V gene has CDR1 SGDLS and CDR2 YYNGEE. This CDR3 has 15 residues. This chain's CDR3 is CASSVVGSGYNEQFF. In DNA, the CDR3 is TGTGCCAGCAGCGTAGTGGGTAGCGGTTACAATGAGCAGTTCTTC.

The genes are TRBV28 and TRBJ1-6, with D unresolved. The V gene lost 3 bases and the J gene lost 11 bases, with 8 bases spanning the gap. Looked up from germline, CDR1 is MDHEN and CDR2 is SYDVKM. The CDR3 is 12 amino acids. The CDR3 region is CASSFSVAPLHF. CDR3 coding DNA: TGTGCCAGCAGTTTTTCAGTGGCACCCCTCCACTTT.

This rearrangement joins TRBV6-5 to TRBJ2-1; D ambiguous. Trimming took off 1 base at V and 5 bases at J, with 6 bases between the two ends. Germline lookup yields CDR1 MNHEY and CDR2 SVGAGI. CDR3 length: 13 amino acids. The CDR3: CASSYYVNNEQFF. The DNA of the CDR3 is TGTGCCAGCAGTTACTATGTCAACAATGAGCAGTTCTTC.

V and J are TRBV7-9 and TRBJ1-1, with TRBD1 as a possible D gene (6 bases). Trimming removed 1 base at V and 4 bases at J, with 13 bases between. Germline loops: CDR1 SEHNR, CDR2 FQNEAQ (reference sequence). The CDR3 runs 15 residues. The CDR3 DNA reads TGTGCCAGCAGCTTAGTGGGGGCGAGAGGCACTGAAGCTTTCTTT. This gives the protein CASSLVGARGTEAFF.

V gene TRBV30 combines with J gene TRBJ1-3; unclear D gene. This CDR3 is built from 16 residues. V was trimmed by 2 bases and J by 0 bases, leaving 14 bases between them. Germline CDR1 and CDR2: GTSNPN and SVGIG (reference sequence). CDR3 in DNA: TGTGCCTGGAGTCCCCTCTCCCGGGGCTCTGGAAACACCATATATTTT. This sequence encodes CAWSPLSRGSGNTIYF.

For the CDR3, the DNA is TGTGCCATCACCGATAGCAAGGAGTTTAATTCACCCCTCCACTTT. Protein sequence: CAITDSKEFNSPLHF. J is TRBJ1-6 and V is TRBV10-3; D remains ambiguous. CDR1 and CDR2 (germline): ENHRY, SYGVKD. This CDR3 spans 15 amino acids. With 7 bases removed from V and 6 bases from J, the gap between germline ends came to 16 bases.

The chain carries TRBV28 and TRBJ1-2; D perhaps matches TRBD1 (5 bases). CDR3 length: 13 amino acids. CDR1 is MDHEN and CDR2 is SYDVKM in the germline V gene. V dropped 7 bases and J dropped 4 bases, with 13 bases sitting between them. The CDR3 bases are TGTGCCAGCAACCGACAGTCCCCCTATGGCTACACCTTC. This encodes CASNRQSPYGYTF.

The CDR3 spells CASSEFSGGGAEAFF. In DNA form, the CDR3 reads TGTGCCAGCAGCGAATTTTCAGGGGGAGGCGCTGAAGCTTTCTTT. The J gene is TRBJ1-1, the V gene TRBV7-2; TRBD1 matches at 7 bases. J lost 6 bases, V lost 5 bases, and 12 bases had no gene match. From germline, CDR1 is SGHTA and CDR2 FQGNSA. The CDR3 is 15 amino acids.